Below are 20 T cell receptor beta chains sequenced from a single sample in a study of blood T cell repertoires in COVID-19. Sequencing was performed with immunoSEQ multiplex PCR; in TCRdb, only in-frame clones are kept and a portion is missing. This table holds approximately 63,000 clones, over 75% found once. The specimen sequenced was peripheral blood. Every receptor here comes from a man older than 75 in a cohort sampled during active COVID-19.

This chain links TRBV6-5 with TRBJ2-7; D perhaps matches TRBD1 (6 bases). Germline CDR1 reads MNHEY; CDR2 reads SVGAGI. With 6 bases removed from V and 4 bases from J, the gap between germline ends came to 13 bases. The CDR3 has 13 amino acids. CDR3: CASRKDRRYEQYF. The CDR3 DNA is TGTGCCAGCAGAAAAGACAGGCGATACGAGCAGTACTTC.

The CDR3 spells CASRNRVNTEAFF. The CDR3 nucleotides are TGTGCCAGCAGGAACAGGGTAAACACTGAAGCTTTCTTT. The V call is TRBV6-4, the J call TRBJ1-1, with a possible D match to TRBD1 (6 bases). The CDR3 covers 13 residues. With 6 bases removed from V and 2 bases from J, the gap between germline ends came to 10 bases. Per germline, CDR1 MRHNA and CDR2 SNTAGT.

The CDR3 protein is CASSSGGSNEKLFF. CDR3 nucleotide sequence: TGTGCCAGCAGCTCAGGGGGCTCTAATGAAAAACTGTTTTTT. The chain combines TRBV3-1 (or the pseudogene TRBV3-2) with TRBJ1-4; the match to TRBD1 covers 8 bases. Unmatched junction bases numbered 2, after V lost 5 bases and J lost 3 bases. Germline V gene lookup returns CDR1 LGHDT and CDR2 YNNKEL (reference sequence). This CDR3 is 14 amino acids long.

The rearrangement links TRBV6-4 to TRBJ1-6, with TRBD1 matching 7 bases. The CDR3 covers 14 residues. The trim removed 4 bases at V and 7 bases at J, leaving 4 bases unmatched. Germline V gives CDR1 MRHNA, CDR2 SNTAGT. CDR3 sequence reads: CASSAGTANSPLHF. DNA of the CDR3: TGTGCCAGCAGTGCCGGGACAGCGAATTCACCCCTCCACTTT.

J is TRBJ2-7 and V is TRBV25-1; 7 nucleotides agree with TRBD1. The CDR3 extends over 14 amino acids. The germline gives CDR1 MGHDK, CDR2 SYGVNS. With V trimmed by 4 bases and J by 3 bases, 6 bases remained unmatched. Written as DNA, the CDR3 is TGTGCCAGCAGTGTGGGACAGCTAAGCTACGAGCAGTACTTC. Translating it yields CASSVGQLSYEQYF.

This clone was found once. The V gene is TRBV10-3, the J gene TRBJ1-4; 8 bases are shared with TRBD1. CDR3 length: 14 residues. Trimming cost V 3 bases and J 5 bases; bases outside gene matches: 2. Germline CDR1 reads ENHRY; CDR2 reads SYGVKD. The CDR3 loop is CAISDGQGNEKLFF. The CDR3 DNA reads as TGTGCCATCAGTGACGGACAGGGAAATGAAAAACTGTTTTTT.

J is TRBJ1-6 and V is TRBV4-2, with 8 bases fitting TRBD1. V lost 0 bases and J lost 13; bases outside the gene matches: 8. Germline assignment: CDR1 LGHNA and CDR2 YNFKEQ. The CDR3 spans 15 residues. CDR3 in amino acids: CASSQEGTGRFPLHF. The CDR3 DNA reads TGTGCCAGCAGCCAAGAGGGGACAGGTCGATTCCCCCTCCACTTT.

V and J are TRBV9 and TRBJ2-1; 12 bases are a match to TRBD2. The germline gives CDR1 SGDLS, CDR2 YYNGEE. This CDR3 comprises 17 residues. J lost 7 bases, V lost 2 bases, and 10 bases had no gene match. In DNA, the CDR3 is TGTGCCAGCAGCGTGTCCGCTAGCGGGGGGGCTTCAAATGAGCAGTTCTTC. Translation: CASSVSASGGASNEQFF.

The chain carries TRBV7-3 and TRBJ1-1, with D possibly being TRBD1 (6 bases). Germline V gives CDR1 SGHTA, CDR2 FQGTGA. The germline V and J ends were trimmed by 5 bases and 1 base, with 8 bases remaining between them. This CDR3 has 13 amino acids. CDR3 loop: CASSEQGNTEAFF. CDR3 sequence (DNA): TGTGCCAGCAGCGAACAGGGGAACACTGAAGCTTTCTTT.

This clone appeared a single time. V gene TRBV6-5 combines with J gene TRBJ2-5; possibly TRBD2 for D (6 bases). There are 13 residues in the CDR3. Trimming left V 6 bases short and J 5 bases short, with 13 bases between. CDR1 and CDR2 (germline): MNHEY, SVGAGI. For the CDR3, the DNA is TGTGCCAGCAGGGTAGCGGCGGGGGAGACCCAGTACTTC. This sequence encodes CASRVAAGETQYF.

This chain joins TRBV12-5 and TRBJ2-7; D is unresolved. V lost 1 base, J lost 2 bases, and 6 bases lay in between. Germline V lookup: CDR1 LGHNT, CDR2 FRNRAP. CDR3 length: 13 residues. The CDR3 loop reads CASGLGGAYEQYF. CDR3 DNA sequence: TGTGCTAGTGGTTTGGGAGGAGCCTACGAGCAGTACTTC.

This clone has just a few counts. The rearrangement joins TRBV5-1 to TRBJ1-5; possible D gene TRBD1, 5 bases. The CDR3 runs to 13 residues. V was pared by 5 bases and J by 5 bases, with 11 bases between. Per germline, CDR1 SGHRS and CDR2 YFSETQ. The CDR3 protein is CASSWGIDQPQHF. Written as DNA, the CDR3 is TGCGCCAGCAGTTGGGGCATCGATCAGCCCCAGCATTTT.

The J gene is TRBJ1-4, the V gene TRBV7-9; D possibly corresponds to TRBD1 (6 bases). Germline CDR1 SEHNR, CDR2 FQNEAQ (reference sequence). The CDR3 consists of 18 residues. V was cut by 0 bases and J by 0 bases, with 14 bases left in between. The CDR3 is CASSLAAFRGATNEKLFF. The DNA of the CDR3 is TGTGCCAGCAGCTTAGCGGCGTTCAGGGGAGCAACTAATGAAAAACTGTTTTTT.

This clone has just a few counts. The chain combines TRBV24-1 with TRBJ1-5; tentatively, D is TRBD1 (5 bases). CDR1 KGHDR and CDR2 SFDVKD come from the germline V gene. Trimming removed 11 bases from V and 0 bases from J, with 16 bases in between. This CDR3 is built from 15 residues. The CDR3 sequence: CANGTEGYSNQPQHF. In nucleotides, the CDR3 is TGTGCCAACGGGACGGAGGGGTATAGCAATCAGCCCCAGCATTTT.

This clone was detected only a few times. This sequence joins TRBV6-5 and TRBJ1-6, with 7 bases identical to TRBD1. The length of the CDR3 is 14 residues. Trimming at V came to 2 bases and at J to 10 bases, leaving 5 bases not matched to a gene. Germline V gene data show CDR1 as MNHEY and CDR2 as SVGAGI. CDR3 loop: CASSYGTATSPLHF. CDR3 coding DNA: TGTGCCAGCAGTTACGGGACAGCGACCTCACCCCTCCACTTT.

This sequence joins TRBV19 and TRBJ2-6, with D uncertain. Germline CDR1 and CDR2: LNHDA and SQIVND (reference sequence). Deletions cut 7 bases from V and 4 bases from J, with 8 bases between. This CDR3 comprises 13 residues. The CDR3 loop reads CASTQRGANVLTF. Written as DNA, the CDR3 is TGTGCCAGTACTCAGAGGGGGGCCAACGTCCTGACTTTC.

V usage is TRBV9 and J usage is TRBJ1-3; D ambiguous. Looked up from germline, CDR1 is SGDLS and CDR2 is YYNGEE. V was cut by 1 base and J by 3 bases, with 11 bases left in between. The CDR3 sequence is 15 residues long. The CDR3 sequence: CASSVREQDGNTIYF. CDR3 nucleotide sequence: TGTGCCAGCAGCGTACGGGAGCAGGATGGAAACACCATATATTTT.

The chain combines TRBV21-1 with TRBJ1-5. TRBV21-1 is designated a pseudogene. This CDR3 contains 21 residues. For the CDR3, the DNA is TGTGCCAGCAGCACCCATGGGGGTTGTCCGGGGGTGAACCATAGCAATCAGCCCCAGCATTTT. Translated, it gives CASSTHGGCPGVNHSNQPQHF.

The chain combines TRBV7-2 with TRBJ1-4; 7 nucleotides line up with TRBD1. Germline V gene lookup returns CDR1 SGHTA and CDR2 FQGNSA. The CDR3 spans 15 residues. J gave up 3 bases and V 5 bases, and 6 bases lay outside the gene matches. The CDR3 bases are TGTGCCAGCAGCCTAAACAGGGGAGCTAATGAAAAACTGTTTTTT. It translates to CASSLNRGANEKLFF.

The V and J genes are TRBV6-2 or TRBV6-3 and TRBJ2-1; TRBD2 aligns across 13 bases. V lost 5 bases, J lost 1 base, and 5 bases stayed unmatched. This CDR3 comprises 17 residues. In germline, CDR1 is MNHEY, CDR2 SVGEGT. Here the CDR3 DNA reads TGTGCCAGCAGTGTACTAGCGGGAGGGCGATCCTACAATGAGCAGTTCTTC. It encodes CASSVLAGGRSYNEQFF.